The 26 T cell receptor beta chains reported below all come from one sample, sequenced in a study of blood T cell repertoires in COVID-19. Measured with immunoSEQ multiplex PCR; TCRdb has only the in-frame clones, and not every one. The data hold around 55,000 clones, with roughly 85% observed a single time. Sequencing used peripheral blood. The receptors originated from a human donor in a cohort sampled during active COVID-19.

The chain links TRBV18 to TRBJ2-4; 10 nucleotides match TRBD1. Germline trimming cut 3 bases from V and 4 bases from J; bases unmatched to any gene: 9. The CDR3 sequence is 17 residues long. From germline, CDR1 is KGHSH and CDR2 LQKENI. The CDR3 bases are TGTGCCAGCTCACCTTTGGGGACAGGGGTATCTAAAAACATTCAGTACTTC. Its protein is CASSPLGTGVSKNIQYF.

The genes are TRBV18 and TRBJ2-6, with 10 bases aligning to TRBD2. The CDR3 spans 17 residues. Germline V CDR1 and CDR2: KGHSH, LQKENI. The V segment lost 6 bases and the J segment 0 bases; nucleotides outside the gene matches: 5. The CDR3 protein is CASSVAGGGSGANVLTF. The CDR3 DNA is TGTGCCAGCTCCGTAGCGGGAGGCGGCTCTGGGGCCAACGTCCTGACTTTC.

The rearrangement links TRBV29-1 to TRBJ2-7; 9 bases fit TRBD1. The CDR3 runs to 14 residues. Germline-derived CDR1 and CDR2 are SQVTM and ANQGSEA. J gave up 0 bases and V 7 bases, and 7 bases lay outside the gene matches. DNA of the CDR3: TGCAGCGCCGGGACAGGGATGGGCTCCTACGAGCAGTACTTC. Translation gives CSAGTGMGSYEQYF.

The chain is built from TRBV5-5 and TRBJ2-7, with a possible D match to TRBD1 (6 bases). V was trimmed by 0 bases and J by 3 bases, leaving 13 bases between them. Germline V gene data show CDR1 as SGHKS and CDR2 as YYEKEE (reference sequence). The CDR3 is 15 residues long. CDR3 bases: TGTGCCAGCAGCTTGGATTGGACAGCAAACTACGAGCAGTACTTC. It translates to CASSLDWTANYEQYF.

This rearrangement joins TRBV7-3 to TRBJ2-3; weak D call: TRBD2 (6 bases). Germline-derived CDR1 and CDR2 are SGHTA and FQGTGA. The CDR3 extends over 11 amino acids. Trimming shortened V by 5 bases and J by 7 bases, and 7 bases separated the two germline ends. CDR3 DNA: TGTGCCAGCAGCGCGGGGAATACGCAGTATTTT. Protein: CASSAGNTQYF.

The chain is built from TRBV29-1 and TRBJ2-3; D gene uncertain. Germline-derived CDR1 and CDR2 are SQVTM and ANQGSEA. Trimming shortened V by 6 bases and J by 10 bases, and 11 bases separated the two germline ends. The CDR3 loop spans 10 amino acids. CDR3 bases: TGCAGCGTCTTAAAAGAGGCGCAGTATTTT. Its translation is CSVLKEAQYF.

The chain recombines TRBV4-1 with TRBJ2-7; TRBD2 matches 10 bases. Trimming cost V 5 bases and J 2 bases; bases outside gene matches: 6. CDR1 and CDR2 (germline): MGHRA, YSYEKL. This CDR3 has 15 amino acids. The CDR3, as DNA: TGCGCCAGCAGCTATGAGAGCGGGAGGGCCTACGAGCAGTACTTC. As protein: CASSYESGRAYEQYF.

V gene TRBV19 combines with J gene TRBJ1-1, with a tentative D call TRBD1 (5 bases). This CDR3 region has 15 residues. Germline V CDR1 and CDR2: LNHDA, SQIVND (reference sequence). The ends were cut back, 6 bases at V and 2 bases at J, with 16 bases in the middle. The CDR3 spells CASSAIYRINTEAFF. CDR3 in DNA: TGTGCCAGTAGCGCTATCTACAGGATTAACACTGAAGCTTTCTTT.

The chain has TRBV9 and TRBJ1-6; tentative D call: TRBD1 (5 bases). The V end lost 0 bases, the J end lost 4 bases, and 8 bases lay between the germline ends. Germline V CDR1 and CDR2: SGDLS, YYNGEE. The length of the CDR3 is 15 residues. The CDR3 region has the DNA TGTGCCAGCAGCGTAGTGGGGGGGTATAATTCACCCCTCCACTTT. Translating it yields CASSVVGGYNSPLHF.

The gene calls are TRBV7-2 and TRBJ2-5, with D unresolved. Germline V gives CDR1 SGHTA, CDR2 FQGNSA. V gave up 7 bases and J gave up 5 bases, with 17 bases separating them. This CDR3 has 14 amino acids. The DNA for the CDR3 is TGTGCCAGCATGCGTACCACGGAGAGGGAGACCCAGTACTTC. Protein: CASMRTTERETQYF.

This chain connects TRBV6-5 to TRBJ1-1; D is undetermined. The CDR3 totals 15 residues. The germline CDR1 and CDR2 sequences are MNHEY and SVGAGI. V was cut by 6 bases and J by 6 bases, with 20 bases left in between. The CDR3 reads CASRPRGNLYPEAFF. The CDR3 nucleotides are TGTGCCAGCAGACCGAGAGGGAATCTTTACCCTGAAGCTTTCTTT.

In nucleotides, the CDR3 is TGTGCCAGCAGCGTCCGGTCCATAGACAATGAGCAGTTCTTC. It encodes CASSVRSIDNEQFF. The gene calls are TRBV9 and TRBJ2-1; D is ambiguous. Per germline, CDR1 SGDLS and CDR2 YYNGEE. V was pared by 2 bases and J by 5 bases, with 11 bases between. This CDR3 spans 14 amino acids.

The rearrangement joins TRBV4-2 to TRBJ2-5, with TRBD2 identical over 7 bases. The CDR3 extends over 14 amino acids. Germline V gene data show CDR1 as LGHNA and CDR2 as YNFKEQ. The junction had 6 bases not matched to a gene; V was cut back by 4 bases and J by 4 bases. The CDR3 sequence is CASSLRGTGETQYF. CDR3 bases: TGTGCCAGCAGCCTGCGGGGGACGGGAGAGACCCAGTACTTC.

The CDR3 sequence: CASSPGTSGRTDTQYF. The CDR3 DNA is TGTGCCAGCAGCCCCGGGACTAGCGGGAGGACAGATACGCAGTATTTT. The V call is TRBV7-9, the J call TRBJ2-3; 15 bases match TRBD2. The V and J ends lost 5 bases and 3 bases, in that order; junction bases with no gene match: 3. CDR1 SEHNR and CDR2 FQNEAQ come from the germline V gene (reference sequence). There are 16 residues in the CDR3.

The rearrangement links TRBV4-3 to TRBJ1-4; no definite D call. V lost 0 bases and J lost 3, with 11 bases in between. This CDR3 is 16 amino acids long. CDR1 is LGHNA, CDR2 YSLEER, per germline. CDR3: CASSQEHSWANEKLFF. The CDR3, as DNA: TGCGCCAGCAGCCAAGAGCACAGTTGGGCTAATGAAAAACTGTTTTTT.

The J gene is TRBJ2-3, the V gene TRBV7-8; D uncertain. There are 12 residues in the CDR3. Trimming took 5 bases from V and 10 from J, leaving 13 bases between them. Germline V gene sequence: CDR1 SGHVS, CDR2 FQNEAQ. The CDR3 region is CASSQLDYAQYF. CDR3 nucleotide sequence: TGTGCCAGCAGCCAACTCGATTATGCGCAGTATTTT.

The V gene is TRBV20-1, the J gene TRBJ2-1; unclear D gene. Germline-derived CDR1 and CDR2 are DFQATT and SNEGSKA (reference sequence). The CDR3 runs to 10 residues. The V end was cut by 5 bases, the J end by 7 bases, with 6 bases between. In DNA, the CDR3 is TGCAGTGCTGCCAGAAATGAGCAGTTCTTC. It yields the protein CSAARNEQFF.

V usage is TRBV4-2 and J usage is TRBJ2-1, with 11 positions matching TRBD2. The CDR3 has 18 residues. CDR1 LGHNA and CDR2 YNFKEQ come from the germline V gene. The V and J ends lost 1 base and 2 bases, in that order; junction bases with no gene match: 7. CDR3 in amino acids: CASSQGGSGRATYNEQFF. CDR3 DNA sequence: TGTGCCAGCAGCCAAGGGGGTAGCGGGAGGGCCACCTACAATGAGCAGTTCTTC.

The count of this clone is one. This chain uses TRBV7-2 with TRBJ2-5, with D possibly being TRBD1 (5 bases). Germline V gene sequence: CDR1 SGHTA, CDR2 FQGNSA. V was clipped by 1 base and J by 6 bases, with 15 bases between them. This CDR3 spans 15 amino acids. CDR3 region: CASSLVGSGLQTQYF. In DNA, the CDR3 is TGTGCCAGCAGCTTAGTGGGTTCAGGGTTACAGACCCAGTACTTC.

This chain links TRBV7-2 with TRBJ1-1; D not certain. Germline CDR1 SGHTA, CDR2 FQGNSA. Trimming cost V 4 bases and J 1 base, with 13 bases left between them. The length of the CDR3 is 15 residues. The CDR3: CASSWLTQTNTEAFF. In nucleotides, the CDR3 is TGTGCCAGCAGCTGGTTGACACAAACGAACACTGAAGCTTTCTTT.

V gene TRBV9 combines with J gene TRBJ2-2; D possibly corresponds to TRBD1 (6 bases). V was cut by 0 bases and J by 0 bases, with 12 bases left in between. Germline V gene data show CDR1 as SGDLS and CDR2 as YYNGEE. The CDR3 sequence is 17 residues long. CDR3 bases: TGTGCCAGCAGCGTAGTTAGGGGGACCTCGAACACCGGGGAGCTGTTTTTT. The encoded protein is CASSVVRGTSNTGELFF.

The gene calls are TRBV9 and TRBJ2-3; TRBD2 aligns across 12 bases. The CDR3 sequence is 19 residues long. CDR1 and CDR2 from the germline V gene are SGDLS and YYNGEE. Trimming removed 3 bases from V and 0 bases from J; junction bases left unmatched: 11. CDR3 DNA: TGTGCCAGCAGCGCCCTGGGACTAGCGGGTGCCTACAGCACAGATACGCAGTATTTT. Translating it yields CASSALGLAGAYSTDTQYF.

The V and J genes are TRBV2 and TRBJ1-1; weak D call: TRBD1 (6 bases). Germline V gene data show CDR1 as SNHLY and CDR2 as FYNNEI. Trimming shortened V by 9 bases and J by 4 bases, and 15 bases separated the two germline ends. The CDR3 extends over 13 amino acids. The CDR3 region has the DNA TGTGCCAGTAGAACAGGGTTTGGCACTGAAGCTTTCTTT. Amino acid sequence: CASRTGFGTEAFF. The whole variable domain, filled in from reference TRBV2 and TRBJ1-1, reads EPEVTQTPSHQVTQMGQEVILRCVPISNHLYFYWYRQILGQKVEFLVSFYNNEISEKSEIFDDQFSVERPDGSNFTLKIRSTKLEDSAMYFCASRTGFGTEAFFGQGTRLTVV.

V gene TRBV18 combines with J gene TRBJ2-7; 7 nucleotides align to TRBD2. In germline, CDR1 is KGHSH, CDR2 LQKENI. J was trimmed by 2 bases and V by 2 bases; bases with no gene match: 3. CDR3 length equals 14 residues. CDR3 residues: CASSPASGAYEQYF. CDR3 in DNA: TGTGCCAGCTCACCAGCAAGCGGGGCCTACGAGCAGTACTTC.

V and J are TRBV25-1 and TRBJ2-7; 8 nucleotides agree with TRBD1. J was trimmed by 2 bases and V by 2 bases; bases with no gene match: 5. The CDR3 is made up of 15 amino acids. Germline V lookup: CDR1 MGHDK, CDR2 SYGVNS. The CDR3 spells CASSEGRGLTYEQYF. The CDR3 coding sequence is TGTGCCAGCAGTGAAGGCAGGGGGCTTACCTACGAGCAGTACTTC.

The chain has TRBV21-1 and TRBJ2-1; the table's D gene call, TRBD2, was not cross checked with the DNA. TRBV21-1 is designated a pseudogene. This CDR3 comprises 17 residues. The CDR3 sequence is CASSNLTSGNSYNEQFF. CDR3 nucleotide sequence: TGTGCCAGCAGCAACCTGACTAGCGGAAACTCCTACAATGAGCAGTTCTTC.